Sequencing of this TCR beta chain was carried out in a study of CD4 T cells in relation to SARS-CoV-2 and coronaviruses. Note on this clone: Its antigen is unknown.

Some clones are missing from TCRdb's copy, which holds only in-frame ones; the method was immunoSEQ multiplex PCR. Of just over 15,000 clones in the sample, roughly four fifths were seen once. The unexposed donors gave CD4+ T cells in about 2010-2019, prior to COVID-19. The cells were cultured for about ten days before CD4+ T cells were isolated. As cell numbers allowed, unexposed-donor CD4+ T cells faced SARS-CoV-2 S/N and four cold-coronavirus spikes. Fresh IL-2 medium replaced half the medium on days 3 and 7. The CDR3 runs 16 residues. After removal of 4 bases from V and 4 bases from J, the junction contained 9 bases not matched to a gene. CDR1 is SGHRS, CDR2 YFSETQ, per germline.

V gene TRBV5-1 combines with J gene TRBJ1-4; 8 bases fit TRBD1. Sequencing was done on a sample of CD4+ T cells from PBMCs, cultured in vitro. The sequence came from a human donor in good health. This CDR3 is CASSARQGFYNEKLFF. The CDR3 DNA reads TGCGCCAGCAGCGCGAGACAGGGGTTCTATAATGAAAAACTGTTTTTT.